This entry features one T cell receptor beta chain sequence. This entry comes from a study of T cell repertoires in cytomegalovirus infection. Trimming at V came to 4 bases and at J to 7 bases, leaving 9 bases not matched to a gene. Germline V gene sequence: CDR1 LNHNV, CDR2 YYDKDF (reference sequence). The length of the CDR3 is 17 residues. From the reads, TCRdb called clonotypes with MiXCR, one entry per CDR3 protein. Counted here are fewer than 550,000 distinct CDR3 sequences, less than 30% occurring once; the ten biggest clones make up approximately 13%. Sequenced input: PBMCs. The sequence came from a human donor in good health (CMV status not recorded). Some clones in this sample may be carry-over from other donors' samples. The J gene is TRBJ2-1, the V gene TRBV15; 14 nucleotides line up with TRBD2. The CDR3 loop is CATSTGTSGSRSNEQFF. As DNA, the CDR3 is TGTGCCACCAGCACCGGGACTAGCGGGAGTAGAAGTAATGAGCAGTTCTTC.